This TCR beta chain is from a study of T-cell memory formation after mild COVID-19. About the study: Largely, the TCR clusters proved donor specific.

General observations from the study: Contracting CD4+ clones were located mainly in CM and EM, and CD8+ clones in EMRA.

This CDR3 region has 13 residues. The V gene's germline CDR1 is SGHDN and CDR2 FVKESK. The germline V and J ends were trimmed by 0 bases and 11 bases, with 13 bases remaining between them. This clonotype was counted only a few times. Its antigen is unidentified. With constant-segment primers, 5'RACE yielded cDNA libraries of TCR alpha and TCR beta that carried sample barcodes and UMIs. TCRdb reprocessed the 5' RACE reads with MiXCR, giving one entry per CDR3 protein. The repertoire holds around 300,000 distinct CDR3 sequences, with roughly a fifth as singletons. What was sequenced was PBMCs or a T cell subset sorted from them (not recorded which). The V call is TRBV14, the J call TRBJ1-2; a possible D gene is TRBD1 (5 bases). This sequence originates from a man younger than 35 who had mild COVID-19 (a few samples of this study predate the infection). Cell type and time point are not known. In nucleotides, the CDR3 is TGTGCCAGCAGCCAAGATCATTATAGACAGTACACCTTC. This sequence encodes CASSQDHYRQYTF.